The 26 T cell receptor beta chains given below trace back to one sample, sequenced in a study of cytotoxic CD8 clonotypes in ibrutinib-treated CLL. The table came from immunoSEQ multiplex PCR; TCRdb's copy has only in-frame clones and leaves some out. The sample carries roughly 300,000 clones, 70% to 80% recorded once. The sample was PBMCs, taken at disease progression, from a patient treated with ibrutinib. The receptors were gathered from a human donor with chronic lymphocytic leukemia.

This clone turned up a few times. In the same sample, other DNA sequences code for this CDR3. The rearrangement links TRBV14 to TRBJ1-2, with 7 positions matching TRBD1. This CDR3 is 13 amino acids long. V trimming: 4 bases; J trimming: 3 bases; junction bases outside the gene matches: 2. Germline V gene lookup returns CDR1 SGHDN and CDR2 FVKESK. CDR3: CASSPGTDYGYTF. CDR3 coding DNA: TGTGCCAGCAGCCCGGGGACAGACTATGGCTACACCTTC.

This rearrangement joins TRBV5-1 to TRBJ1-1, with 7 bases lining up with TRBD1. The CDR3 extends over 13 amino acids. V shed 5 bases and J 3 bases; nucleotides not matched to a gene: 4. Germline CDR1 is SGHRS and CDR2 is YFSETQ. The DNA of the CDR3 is TGCGCCAGCAGACACACAGGGGACACTGAAGCTTTCTTT. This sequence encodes CASRHTGDTEAFF.

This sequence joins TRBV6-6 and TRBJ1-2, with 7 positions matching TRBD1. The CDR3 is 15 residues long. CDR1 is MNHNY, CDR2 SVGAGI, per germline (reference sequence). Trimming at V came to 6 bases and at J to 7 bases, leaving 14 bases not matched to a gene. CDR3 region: CASRDANDRAFGYTF. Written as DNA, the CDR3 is TGTGCCAGCAGGGACGCTAACGACAGGGCGTTTGGCTACACCTTC.

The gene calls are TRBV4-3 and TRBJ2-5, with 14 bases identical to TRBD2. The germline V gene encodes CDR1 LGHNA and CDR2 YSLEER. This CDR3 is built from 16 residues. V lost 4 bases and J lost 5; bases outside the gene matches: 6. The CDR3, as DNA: TGCGCCAGCAGCCCTGGACTAGCGGGAGGAGAGGAGACCCAGTACTTC. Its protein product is CASSPGLAGGEETQYF.

The CDR3 nucleotides read TGTGCCAGCAGTCGGGGACGATCCCTTCACGAGCAGTACTTC. Its protein product is CASSRGRSLHEQYF. The V call is TRBV6-5, the J call TRBJ2-7, with D perhaps matching TRBD1 or TRBD2 (5 bases each). The CDR3 totals 14 residues. The V gene's germline CDR1 is MNHEY and CDR2 SVGAGI. Trimming took 5 bases from V and 5 from J, leaving 16 bases between them.

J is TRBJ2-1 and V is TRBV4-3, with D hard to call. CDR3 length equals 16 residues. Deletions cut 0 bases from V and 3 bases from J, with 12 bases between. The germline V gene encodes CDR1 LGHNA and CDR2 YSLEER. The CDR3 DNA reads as TGCGCCAGCAGCCAAGAGTCCGGTTGGGGCTACAATGAGCAGTTCTTC. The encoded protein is CASSQESGWGYNEQFF.

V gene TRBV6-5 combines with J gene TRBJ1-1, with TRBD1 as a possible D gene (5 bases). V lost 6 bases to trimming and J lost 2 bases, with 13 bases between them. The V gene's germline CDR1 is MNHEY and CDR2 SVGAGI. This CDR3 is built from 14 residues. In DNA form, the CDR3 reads TGTGCCAGCAGGTTGACAGACGCAAACACTGAAGCTTTCTTT. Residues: CASRLTDANTEAFF.

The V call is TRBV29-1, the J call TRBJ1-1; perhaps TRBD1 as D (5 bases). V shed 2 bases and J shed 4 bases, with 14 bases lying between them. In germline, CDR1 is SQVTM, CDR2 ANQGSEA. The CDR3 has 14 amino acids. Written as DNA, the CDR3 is TGCAGCGTTGAAAGGCGGGGGTGGAGCACTGAAGCTTTCTTT. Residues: CSVERRGWSTEAFF.

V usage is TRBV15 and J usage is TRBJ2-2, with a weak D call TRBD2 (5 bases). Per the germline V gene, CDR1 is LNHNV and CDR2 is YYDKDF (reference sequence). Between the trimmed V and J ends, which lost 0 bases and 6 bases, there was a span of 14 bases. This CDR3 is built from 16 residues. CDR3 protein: CATSRDATGLAGELFF. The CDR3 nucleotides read TGTGCCACCAGCAGAGATGCGACGGGGTTGGCCGGGGAGCTGTTTTTT.

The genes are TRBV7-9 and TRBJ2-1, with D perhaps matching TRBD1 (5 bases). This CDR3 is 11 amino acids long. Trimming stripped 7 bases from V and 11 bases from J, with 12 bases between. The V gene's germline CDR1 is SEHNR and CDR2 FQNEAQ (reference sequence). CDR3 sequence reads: CASNSKGQQFF. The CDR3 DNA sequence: TGTGCCAGCAATTCTAAGGGGCAGCAGTTCTTC. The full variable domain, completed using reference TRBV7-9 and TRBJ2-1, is DTGVSQNPRHKITKRGQNVTFRCDPISEHNRLYWYRQTLGQGPEFLTYFQNEAQLEKSRLLSDRFSAERPKGSFSTLEIQRTEQGDSAMYLCASNSKGQQFFGPGTRLTVL.

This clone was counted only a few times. The CDR3 coding sequence is TGTGCCAGCTCTCAGGGACAGGCATACGAGCAGTACTTC. Protein product: CASSQGQAYEQYF. The chain employs TRBV18 and TRBJ2-7; 8 nucleotides align to TRBD1. This CDR3 comprises 13 residues. Trimming took 6 bases from V and 4 from J; bases not matched to a gene: 5. CDR1 KGHSH and CDR2 LQKENI come from the germline V gene.

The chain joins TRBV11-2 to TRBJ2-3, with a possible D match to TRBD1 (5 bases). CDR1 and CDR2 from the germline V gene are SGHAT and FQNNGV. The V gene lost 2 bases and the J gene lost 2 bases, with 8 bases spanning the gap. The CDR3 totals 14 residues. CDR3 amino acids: CASSLRQNTDTQYF. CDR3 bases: TGTGCCAGCAGCTTAAGACAGAACACAGATACGCAGTATTTT.

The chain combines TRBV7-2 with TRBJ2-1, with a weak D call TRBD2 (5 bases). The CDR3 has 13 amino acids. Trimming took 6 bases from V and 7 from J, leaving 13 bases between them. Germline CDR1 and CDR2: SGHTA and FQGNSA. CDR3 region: CASRKAGRNEQFF. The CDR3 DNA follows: TGTGCCAGCAGGAAGGCGGGTCGGAATGAGCAGTTCTTC.

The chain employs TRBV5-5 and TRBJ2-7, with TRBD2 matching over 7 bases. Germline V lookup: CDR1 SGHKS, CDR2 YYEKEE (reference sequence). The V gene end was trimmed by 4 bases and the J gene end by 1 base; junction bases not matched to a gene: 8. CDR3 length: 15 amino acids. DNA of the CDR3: TGTGCCAGCAGCCCTGGACTAGGTGGATCCTACGAGCAGTACTTC. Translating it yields CASSPGLGGSYEQYF.

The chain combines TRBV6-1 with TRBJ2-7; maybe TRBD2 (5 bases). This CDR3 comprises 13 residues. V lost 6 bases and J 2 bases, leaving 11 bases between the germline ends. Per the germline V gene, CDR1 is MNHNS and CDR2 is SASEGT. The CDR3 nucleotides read TGTGCCAGCAGGCCGGGAAGGACCTACGAGCAGTACTTC. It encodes CASRPGRTYEQYF.

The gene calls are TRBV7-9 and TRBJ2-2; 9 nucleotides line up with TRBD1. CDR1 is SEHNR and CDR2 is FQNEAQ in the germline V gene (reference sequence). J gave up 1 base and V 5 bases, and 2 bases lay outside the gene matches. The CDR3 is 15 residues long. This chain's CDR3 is CASSRGQGNTGELFF. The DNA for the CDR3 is TGTGCCAGCAGCCGGGGACAGGGGAACACCGGGGAGCTGTTTTTT.

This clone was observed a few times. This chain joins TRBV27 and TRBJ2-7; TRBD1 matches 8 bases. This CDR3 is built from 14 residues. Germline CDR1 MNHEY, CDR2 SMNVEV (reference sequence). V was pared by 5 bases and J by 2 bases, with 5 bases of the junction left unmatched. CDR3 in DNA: TGTGCCAGCAGTCCGGGACAGGTACCCTACGAGCAGTACTTC. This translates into CASSPGQVPYEQYF.

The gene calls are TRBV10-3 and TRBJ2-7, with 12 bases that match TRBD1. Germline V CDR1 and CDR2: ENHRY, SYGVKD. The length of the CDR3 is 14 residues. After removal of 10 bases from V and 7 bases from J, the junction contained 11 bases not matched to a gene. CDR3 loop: CASGHGTGGREQYF. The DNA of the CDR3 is TGTGCCAGCGGGCACGGGACAGGGGGCCGGGAGCAGTACTTC.

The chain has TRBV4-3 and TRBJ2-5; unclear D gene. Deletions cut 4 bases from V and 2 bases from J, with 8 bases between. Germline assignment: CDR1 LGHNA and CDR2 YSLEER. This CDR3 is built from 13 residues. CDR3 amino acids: CASSLGPQETQYF. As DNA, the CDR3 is TGCGCCAGCAGCCTCGGGCCACAAGAGACCCAGTACTTC.

The CDR3 protein is CASSPGLADGEQFF. The CDR3 nucleotides read TGTGCCAGCAGCCCGGGACTAGCGGACGGTGAGCAGTTCTTC. The chain is built from TRBV11-3 and TRBJ2-1; 11 bases line up with TRBD2. Germline V lookup: CDR1 SGHNT, CDR2 YENEEA. The CDR3 has 14 residues. The V gene end was trimmed by 5 bases and the J gene end by 9 bases; junction bases not matched to a gene: 6.

Here the CDR3 DNA reads TGTGCCAGCAGCGGTCAGGGGACCAGGAACACTGAAGCTTTCTTT. Residues: CASSGQGTRNTEAFF. The chain uses TRBV7-3 and TRBJ1-1; TRBD1 is a possible D gene (6 bases). The CDR3 sequence is 15 residues long. Germline CDR1 reads SGHTA; CDR2 reads FQGTGA. The V gene lost 5 bases and the J gene lost 1 base, with 14 bases spanning the gap.

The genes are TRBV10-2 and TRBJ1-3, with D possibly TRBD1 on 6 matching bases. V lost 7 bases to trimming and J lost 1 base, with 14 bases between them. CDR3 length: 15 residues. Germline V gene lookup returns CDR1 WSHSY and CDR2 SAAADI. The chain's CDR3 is CASTAQGVSGNTIYF. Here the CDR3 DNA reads TGCGCCAGCACTGCACAGGGAGTATCTGGAAACACCATATATTTT.

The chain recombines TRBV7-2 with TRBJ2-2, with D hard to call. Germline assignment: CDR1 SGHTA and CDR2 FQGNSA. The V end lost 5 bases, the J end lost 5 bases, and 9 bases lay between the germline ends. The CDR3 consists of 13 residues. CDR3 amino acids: CASSLFETGELFF. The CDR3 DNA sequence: TGTGCCAGCAGCCTTTTCGAGACCGGGGAGCTGTTTTTT.

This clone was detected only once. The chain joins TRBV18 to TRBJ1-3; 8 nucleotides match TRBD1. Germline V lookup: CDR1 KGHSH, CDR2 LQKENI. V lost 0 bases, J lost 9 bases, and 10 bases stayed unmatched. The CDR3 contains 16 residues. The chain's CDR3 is CASSPPTGAHRGTIYF. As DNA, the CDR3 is TGTGCCAGCTCACCACCGACAGGGGCACATCGTGGCACCATATATTTT.

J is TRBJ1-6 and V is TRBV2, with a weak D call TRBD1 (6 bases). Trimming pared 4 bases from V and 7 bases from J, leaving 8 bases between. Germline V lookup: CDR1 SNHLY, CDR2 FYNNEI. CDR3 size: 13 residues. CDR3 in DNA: TGTGCCAGCAGTGGTCAGGGGAATTCACCCCTCCACTTT. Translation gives CASSGQGNSPLHF.

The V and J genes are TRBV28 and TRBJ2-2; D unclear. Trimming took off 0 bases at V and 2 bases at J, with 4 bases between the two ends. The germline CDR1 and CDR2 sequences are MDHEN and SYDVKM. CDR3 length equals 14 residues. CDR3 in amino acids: CASSLWRNTGELFF. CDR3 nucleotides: TGTGCCAGCAGTTTATGGAGAAACACCGGGGAGCTGTTTTTT.